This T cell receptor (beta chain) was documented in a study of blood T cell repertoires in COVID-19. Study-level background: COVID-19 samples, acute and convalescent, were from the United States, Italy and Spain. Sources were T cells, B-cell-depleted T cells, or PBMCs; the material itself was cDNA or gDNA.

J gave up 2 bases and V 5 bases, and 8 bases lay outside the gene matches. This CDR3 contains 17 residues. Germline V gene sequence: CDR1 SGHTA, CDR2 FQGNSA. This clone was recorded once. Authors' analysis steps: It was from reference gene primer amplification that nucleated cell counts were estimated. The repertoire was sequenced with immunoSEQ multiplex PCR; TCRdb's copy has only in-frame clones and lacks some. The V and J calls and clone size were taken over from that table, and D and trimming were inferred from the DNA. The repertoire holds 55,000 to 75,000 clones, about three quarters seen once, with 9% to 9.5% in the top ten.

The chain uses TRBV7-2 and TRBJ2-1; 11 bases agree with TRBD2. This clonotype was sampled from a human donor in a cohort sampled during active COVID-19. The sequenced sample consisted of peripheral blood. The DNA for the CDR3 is TGTGCCAGCAGCCTATTGGGACTAGCGGAGACCTACAATGAGCAGTTCTTC. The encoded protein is CASSLLGLAETYNEQFF.